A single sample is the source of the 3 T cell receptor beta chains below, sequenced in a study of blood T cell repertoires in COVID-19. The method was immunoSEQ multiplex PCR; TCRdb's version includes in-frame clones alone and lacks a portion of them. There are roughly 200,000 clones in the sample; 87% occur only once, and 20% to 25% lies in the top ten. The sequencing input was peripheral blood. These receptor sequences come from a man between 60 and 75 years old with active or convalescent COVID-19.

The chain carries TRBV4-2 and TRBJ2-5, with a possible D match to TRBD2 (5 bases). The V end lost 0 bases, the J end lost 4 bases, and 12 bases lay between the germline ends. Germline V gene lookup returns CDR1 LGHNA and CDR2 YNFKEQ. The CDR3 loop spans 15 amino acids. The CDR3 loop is CASSQDPSSGETQYF. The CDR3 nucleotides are TGTGCCAGCAGCCAAGATCCTAGCTCGGGAGAGACCCAGTACTTC.

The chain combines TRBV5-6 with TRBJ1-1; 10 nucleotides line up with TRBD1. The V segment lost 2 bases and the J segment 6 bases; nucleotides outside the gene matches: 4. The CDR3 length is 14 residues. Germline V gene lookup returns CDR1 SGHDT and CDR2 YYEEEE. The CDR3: CASSFRDRGPEAFF. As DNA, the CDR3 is TGTGCCAGCAGCTTCCGGGACAGGGGTCCTGAAGCTTTCTTT.

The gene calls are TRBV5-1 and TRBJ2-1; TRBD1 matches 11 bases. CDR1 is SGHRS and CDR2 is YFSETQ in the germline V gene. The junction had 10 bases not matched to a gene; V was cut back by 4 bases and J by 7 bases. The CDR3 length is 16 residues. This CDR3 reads CASSQTGQGGLNEQFF. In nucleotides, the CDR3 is TGCGCCAGCAGCCAAACGGGACAGGGGGGCTTAAATGAGCAGTTCTTC.